This T cell receptor (beta chain) is from a study of cytomegalovirus exposure and HLA in healthy donors. Germline lookup yields CDR1 SGHTA and CDR2 FQGNSA. The CDR3 contains 15 residues. V lost 1 base and J lost 5, with 14 bases in between. The data were produced by immunoSEQ multiplex PCR, yet TCRdb's version contains in-frame clones alone and is incomplete. The repertoire holds tens of thousands of clones, with approximately 90% as singletons. Study findings and constraints: There were about 160 TCR beta chains listed as cytomegalovirus-associated.

As regards this clone: As yet, its antigen is unknown.

The specimen was PBMCs. This chain connects TRBV7-2 to TRBJ2-5; D is uncertain. The receptor was derived from a young woman in good health and CMV-seropositive. CDR3 protein: CASSLDFGVRETQYF. The CDR3 region has the DNA TGTGCCAGCAGCTTAGACTTCGGAGTACGGGAGACCCAGTACTTC.